The entry below describes one TCR beta chain. This record belongs to a study of CD39 and CD103 CD8 tumor-infiltrating T cells. Sequencing was performed with immunoSEQ multiplex PCR; in TCRdb, only in-frame clones are kept and a portion is missing. The repertoire includes 7,000 to 8,500 clones, over 60% of them detected once, and around 50% sits in the top ten. There are 16 residues in the CDR3. Germline V gene lookup returns CDR1 SGDLS and CDR2 YYNGEE. V lost 4 bases and J 6 bases, leaving 22 bases between the germline ends. The clonotype comes from a human donor with head and neck squamous cell carcinoma. The sequenced sample consisted of CD8+ T cells sorted from blood. The subset was: total memory CD8 T cells (CD45RA-CCR7+/-) from blood or uninvolved lymph node. This chain uses TRBV9 with TRBJ1-2; unclear D gene. CDR3 residues: CASSSAGSSGFDGYTF. CDR3 coding DNA: TGTGCCAGCAGCTCCGCCGGGTCCTCTGGATTCGATGGCTACACCTTC.